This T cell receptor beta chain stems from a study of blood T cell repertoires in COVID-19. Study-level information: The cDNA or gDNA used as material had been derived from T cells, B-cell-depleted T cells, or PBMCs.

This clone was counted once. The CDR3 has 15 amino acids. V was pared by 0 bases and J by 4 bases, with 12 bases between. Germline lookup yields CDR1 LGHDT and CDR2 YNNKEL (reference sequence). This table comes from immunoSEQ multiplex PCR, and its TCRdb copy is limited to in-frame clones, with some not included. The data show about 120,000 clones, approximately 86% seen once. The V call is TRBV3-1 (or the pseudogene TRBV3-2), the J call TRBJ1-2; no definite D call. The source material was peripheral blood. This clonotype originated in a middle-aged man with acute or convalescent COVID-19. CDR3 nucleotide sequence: TGTGCCAGCAGCCAAGATCTTCGGGCGGGCTATGGCTACACCTTC. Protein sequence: CASSQDLRAGYGYTF.